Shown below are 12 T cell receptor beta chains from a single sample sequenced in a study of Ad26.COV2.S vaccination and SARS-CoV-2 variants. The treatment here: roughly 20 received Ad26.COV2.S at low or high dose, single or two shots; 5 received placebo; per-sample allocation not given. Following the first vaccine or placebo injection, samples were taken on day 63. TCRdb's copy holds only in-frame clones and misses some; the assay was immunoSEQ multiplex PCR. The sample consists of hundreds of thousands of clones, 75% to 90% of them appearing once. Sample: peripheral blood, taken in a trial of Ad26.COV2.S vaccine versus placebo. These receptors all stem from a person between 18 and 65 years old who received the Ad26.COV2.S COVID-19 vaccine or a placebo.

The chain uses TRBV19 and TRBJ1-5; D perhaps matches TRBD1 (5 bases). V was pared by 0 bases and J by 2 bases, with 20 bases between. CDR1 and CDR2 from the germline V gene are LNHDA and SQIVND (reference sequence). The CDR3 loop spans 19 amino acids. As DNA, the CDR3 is TGTGCCAGTAGTATAGATCCCGGGCCTAGGGGTTACGGCAATCAGCCCCAGCATTTT. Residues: CASSIDPGPRGYGNQPQHF.

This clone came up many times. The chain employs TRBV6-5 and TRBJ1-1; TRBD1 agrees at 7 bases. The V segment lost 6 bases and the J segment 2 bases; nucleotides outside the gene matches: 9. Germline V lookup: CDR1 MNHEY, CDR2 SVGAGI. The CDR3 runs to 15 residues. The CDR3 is CASRKPGQINTEAFF. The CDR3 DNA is TGTGCCAGCAGGAAACCGGGACAGATTAACACTGAAGCTTTCTTT.

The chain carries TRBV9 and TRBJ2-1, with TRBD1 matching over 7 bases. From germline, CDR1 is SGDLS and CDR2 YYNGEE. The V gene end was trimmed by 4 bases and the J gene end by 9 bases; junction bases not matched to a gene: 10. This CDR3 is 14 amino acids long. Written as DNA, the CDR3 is TGTGCCAGCAGCCCGCGACAGGGAGCAGGTGAGCAGTTCTTC. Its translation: CASSPRQGAGEQFF.

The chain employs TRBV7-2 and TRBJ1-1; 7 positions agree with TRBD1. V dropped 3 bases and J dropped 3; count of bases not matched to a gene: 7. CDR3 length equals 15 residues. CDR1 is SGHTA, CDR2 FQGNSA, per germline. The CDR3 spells CASSFRKGGHTEAFF. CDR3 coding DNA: TGTGCCAGCAGCTTTCGCAAAGGGGGCCACACTGAAGCTTTCTTT.

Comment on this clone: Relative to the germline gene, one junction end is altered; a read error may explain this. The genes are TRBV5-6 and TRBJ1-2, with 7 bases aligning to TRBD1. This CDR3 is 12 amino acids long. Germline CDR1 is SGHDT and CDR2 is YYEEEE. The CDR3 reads CASSTSDRAEVF. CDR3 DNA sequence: TGTGCCAGCAGCACGAGCGACAGGGCTGAGGTCTTC.

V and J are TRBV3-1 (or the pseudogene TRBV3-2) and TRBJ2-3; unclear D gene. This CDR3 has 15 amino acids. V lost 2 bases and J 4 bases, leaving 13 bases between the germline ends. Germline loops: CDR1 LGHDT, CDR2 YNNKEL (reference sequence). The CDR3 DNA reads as TGTGCCAGCAGCCAACCCTTGGGGAATTCAGATACGCAGTATTTT. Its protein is CASSQPLGNSDTQYF.

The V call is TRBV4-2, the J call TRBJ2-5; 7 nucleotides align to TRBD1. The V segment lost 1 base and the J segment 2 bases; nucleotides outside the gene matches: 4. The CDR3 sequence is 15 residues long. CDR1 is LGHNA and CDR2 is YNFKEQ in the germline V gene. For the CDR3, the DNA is TGTGCCAGCAGCCAAGCCGAGGACAGGCAAGAGACCCAGTACTTC. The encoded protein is CASSQAEDRQETQYF.

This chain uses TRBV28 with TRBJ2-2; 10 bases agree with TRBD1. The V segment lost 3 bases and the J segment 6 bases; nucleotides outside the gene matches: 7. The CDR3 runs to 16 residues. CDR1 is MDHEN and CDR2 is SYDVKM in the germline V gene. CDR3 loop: CASSLPKGQGAGELFF. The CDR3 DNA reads TGTGCCAGCAGTTTGCCCAAAGGACAGGGGGCCGGGGAGCTGTTTTTT. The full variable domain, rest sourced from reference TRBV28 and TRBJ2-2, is DVKVTQSSRYLVKRTGEKVFLECVQDMDHENMFWYRQDPGLGLRLIYFSYDVKMKEKGDIPEGYSVSREKKERFSLILESASTNQTSMYLCASSLPKGQGAGELFFGEGSRLTVL.

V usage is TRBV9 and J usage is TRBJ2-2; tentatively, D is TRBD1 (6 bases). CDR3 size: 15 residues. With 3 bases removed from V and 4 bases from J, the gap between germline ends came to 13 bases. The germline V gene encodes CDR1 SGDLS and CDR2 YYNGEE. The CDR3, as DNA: TGTGCCAGCAGCGAGACGGTAGGGGGCACCGGGGAGCTGTTTTTT. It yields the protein CASSETVGGTGELFF.

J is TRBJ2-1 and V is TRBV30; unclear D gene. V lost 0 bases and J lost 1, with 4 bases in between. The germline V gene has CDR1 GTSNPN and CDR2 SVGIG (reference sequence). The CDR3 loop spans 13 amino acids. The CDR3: CAWSVLSYNEQFF. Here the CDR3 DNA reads TGTGCCTGGAGTGTACTTTCCTACAATGAGCAGTTCTTC. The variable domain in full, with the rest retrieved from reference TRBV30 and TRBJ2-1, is SQTIHQWPATLVQPVGSPLSLECTVEGTSNPNLYWYRQAAGRGLQLLFYSVGIGQISSEVPQNLSASRPQDRQFILSSKKLLLSDSGFYLCAWSVLSYNEQFFGPGTRLTVL.

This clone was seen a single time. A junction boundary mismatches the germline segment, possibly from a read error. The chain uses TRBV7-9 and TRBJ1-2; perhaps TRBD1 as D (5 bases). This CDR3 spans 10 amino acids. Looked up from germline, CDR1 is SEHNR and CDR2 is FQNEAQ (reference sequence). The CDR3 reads CASSRLGAAF. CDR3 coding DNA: TGTGCCAGCAGCCGTCTAGGGGCCGCCTTC. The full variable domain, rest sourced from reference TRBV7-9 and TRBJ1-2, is DTGVSQNPRHKITKRGQNVTFRCDPISEHNRLYWYRQTLGQGPEFLTYFQNEAQLEKSRLLSDRFSAERPKGSFSTLEIQRTEQGDSAMYLCASSRLGAAFGSGTRLTVV.

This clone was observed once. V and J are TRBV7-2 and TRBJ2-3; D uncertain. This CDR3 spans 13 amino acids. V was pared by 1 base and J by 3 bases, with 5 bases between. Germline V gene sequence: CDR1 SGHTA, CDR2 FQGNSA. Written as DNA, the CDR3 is TGTGCCAGCAGCTTAGACCTGACAGATACGCAGTATTTT. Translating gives CASSLDLTDTQYF.